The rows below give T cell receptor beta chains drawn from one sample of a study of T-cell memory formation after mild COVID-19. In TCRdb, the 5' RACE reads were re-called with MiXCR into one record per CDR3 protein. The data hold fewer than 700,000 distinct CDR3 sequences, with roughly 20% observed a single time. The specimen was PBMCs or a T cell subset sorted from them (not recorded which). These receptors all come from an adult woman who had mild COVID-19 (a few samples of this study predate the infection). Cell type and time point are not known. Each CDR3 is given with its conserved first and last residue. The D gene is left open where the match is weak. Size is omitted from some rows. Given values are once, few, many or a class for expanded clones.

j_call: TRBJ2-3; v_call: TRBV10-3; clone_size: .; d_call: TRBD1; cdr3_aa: CARSDRVITDTQYF; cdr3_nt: TGTGCCCGCTCGGACAGGGTAATCACAGATACGCAGTATTTT
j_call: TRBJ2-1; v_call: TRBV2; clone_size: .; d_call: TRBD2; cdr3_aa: CASSDGLAGYNEQFF; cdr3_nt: TGTGCCAGCAGTGATGGGCTAGCGGGATACAATGAGCAGTTCTTC
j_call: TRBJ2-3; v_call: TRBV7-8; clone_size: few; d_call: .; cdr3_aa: CASSLGGIWQDTQYF; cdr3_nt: TGTGCCAGCAGCTTAGGGGGGATATGGCAAGATACGCAGTATTTT
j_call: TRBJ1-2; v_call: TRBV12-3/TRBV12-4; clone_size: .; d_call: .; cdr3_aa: CASSREKGFADGYTF; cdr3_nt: TGTGCCAGCTCAAGGGAAAAGGGGTTTGCGGATGGCTACACCTTC
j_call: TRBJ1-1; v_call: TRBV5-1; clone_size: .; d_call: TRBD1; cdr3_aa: CASSWYSGGPEAFF; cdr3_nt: TGCGCCAGCAGCTGGTACTCAGGGGGCCCTGAAGCTTTCTTT
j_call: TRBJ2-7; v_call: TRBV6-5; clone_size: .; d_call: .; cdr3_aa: CASRPTQEGIYEQYF; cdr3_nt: TGTGCCAGCAGGCCCACTCAAGAGGGGATCTACGAGCAGTACTTC
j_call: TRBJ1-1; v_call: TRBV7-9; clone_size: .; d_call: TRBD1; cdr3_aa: CASSPTDRGGTEAFF; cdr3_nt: TGTGCCAGCAGCCCCACCGACAGGGGAGGTACTGAAGCTTTCTTT
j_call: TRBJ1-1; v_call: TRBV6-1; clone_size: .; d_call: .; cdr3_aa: CASSVKAMNTEAFF; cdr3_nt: TGTGCCAGCAGTGTCAAGGCGATGAACACTGAAGCTTTCTTT
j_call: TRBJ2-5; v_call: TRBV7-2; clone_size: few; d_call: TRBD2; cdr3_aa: CASSLDPGTRAPETQYF; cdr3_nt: TGTGCCAGCAGCTTAGACCCCGGGACTAGGGCTCCAGAGACCCAGTACTTC
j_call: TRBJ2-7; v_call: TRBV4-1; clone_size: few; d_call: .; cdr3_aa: CASSQGPVDDYEQYF; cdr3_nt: TGCGCCAGCAGCCAAGGGCCGGTGGACGATTACGAGCAGTACTTC
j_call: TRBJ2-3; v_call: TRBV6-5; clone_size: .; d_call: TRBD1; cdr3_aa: CASSSPGRDRDSDTQYF; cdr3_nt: TGTGCCAGCAGTTCTCCCGGCCGGGACAGGGATTCAGATACGCAGTATTTT
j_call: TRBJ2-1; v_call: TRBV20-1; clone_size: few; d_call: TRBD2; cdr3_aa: CSATSGGPNDEQFF; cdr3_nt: TGCAGTGCTACTTCGGGGGGGCCGAATGATGAGCAGTTCTTC
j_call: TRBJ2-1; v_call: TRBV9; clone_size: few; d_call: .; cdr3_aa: CASSVALPLMDGEQFF; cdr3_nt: TGTGCCAGCAGCGTAGCTCTCCCCCTAATGGACGGTGAGCAGTTCTTC
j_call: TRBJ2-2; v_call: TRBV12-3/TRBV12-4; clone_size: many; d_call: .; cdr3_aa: CASSPENTGELFF; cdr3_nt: TGTGCCAGCAGTCCAGAGAACACCGGGGAGCTGTTTTTT
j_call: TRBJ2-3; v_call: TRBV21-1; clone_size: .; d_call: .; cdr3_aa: CASSVVQTDTQYF; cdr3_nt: TGTGCCAGCAGTGTGGTCCAGACAGATACGCAGTATTTT
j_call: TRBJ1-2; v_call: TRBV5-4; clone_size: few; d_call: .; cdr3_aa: CASSLWQAAHTF; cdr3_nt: TGTGCCAGCAGCTTGTGGCAGGCAGCGCACACCTTC
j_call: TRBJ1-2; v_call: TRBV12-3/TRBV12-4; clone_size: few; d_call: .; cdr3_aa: CASSPGGGFPNYGYTF; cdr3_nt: TGTGCCAGCAGCCCTGGGGGGGGATTCCCTAACTATGGCTACACCTTC
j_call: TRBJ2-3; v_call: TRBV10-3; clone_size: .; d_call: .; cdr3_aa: CATTPGDGARDTQYF; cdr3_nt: TGTGCCACGACTCCGGGTGATGGCGCGCGGGATACGCAGTATTTT
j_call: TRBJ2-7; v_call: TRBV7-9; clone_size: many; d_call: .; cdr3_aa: CASSLGLNYEQYF; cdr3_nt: TGTGCCAGCAGCTTAGGATTGAACTACGAGCAGTACTTC
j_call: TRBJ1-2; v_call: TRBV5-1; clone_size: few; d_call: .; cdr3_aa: CASSFLDRDYGYTF; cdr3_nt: TGCGCCAGCAGCTTCCTGGATAGGGACTATGGCTACACCTTC
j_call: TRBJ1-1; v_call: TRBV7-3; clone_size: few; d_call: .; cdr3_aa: CASSLSTLMNTEAFF; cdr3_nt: TGTGCCAGCAGCTTAAGTACACTGATGAACACTGAAGCTTTCTTT
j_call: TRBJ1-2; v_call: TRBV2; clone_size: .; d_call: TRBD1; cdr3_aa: CASSDPATGFNYGYTF; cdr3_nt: TGTGCCAGCAGTGATCCGGCGACAGGGTTTAACTATGGCTACACCTTC
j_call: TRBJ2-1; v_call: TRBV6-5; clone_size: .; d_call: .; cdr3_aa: CASGERGNEQFF; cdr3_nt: TGTGCCAGCGGCGAGCGAGGAAATGAGCAGTTCTTC
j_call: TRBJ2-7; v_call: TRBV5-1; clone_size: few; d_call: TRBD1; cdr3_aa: CASSLTGGTAYEQYF; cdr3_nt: TGCGCCAGCAGCTTGACAGGGGGAACGGCCTACGAGCAGTACTTC
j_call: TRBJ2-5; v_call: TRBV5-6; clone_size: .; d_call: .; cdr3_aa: CASSLEWEETQYF; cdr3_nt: TGTGCCAGCAGCTTGGAGTGGGAAGAGACCCAGTACTTC
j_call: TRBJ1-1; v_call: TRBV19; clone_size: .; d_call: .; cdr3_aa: CASSGGSRGRGTEAFF; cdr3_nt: TGTGCCAGTAGTGGGGGATCTCGTGGCCGGGGCACTGAAGCTTTCTTT
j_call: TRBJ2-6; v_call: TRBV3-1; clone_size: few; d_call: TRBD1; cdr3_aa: CASSQDYRGQPSGANVLTF; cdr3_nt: TGTGCCAGCAGCCAAGATTACAGGGGACAACCCTCTGGGGCCAACGTCCTGACTTTC
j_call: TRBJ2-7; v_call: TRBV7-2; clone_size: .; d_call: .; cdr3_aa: CASSPAREQYF; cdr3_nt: TGTGCCAGCAGCCCCGCCCGGGAGCAGTACTTC
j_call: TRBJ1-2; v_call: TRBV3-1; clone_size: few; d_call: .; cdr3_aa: CASSQVVVAF; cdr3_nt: TGTGCCAGCAGCCAAGTTGTCGTTGCCTTC
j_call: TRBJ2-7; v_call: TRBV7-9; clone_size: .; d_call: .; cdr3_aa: CASSPSVGVFYEQYF; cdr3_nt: TGTGCCAGCAGCCCTTCGGTGGGGGTATTCTACGAGCAGTACTTC
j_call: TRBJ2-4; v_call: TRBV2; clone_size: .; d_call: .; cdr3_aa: CASSAAGEQNIQYF; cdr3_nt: TGTGCCAGCAGTGCGGCAGGGGAGCAAAACATTCAGTACTTC
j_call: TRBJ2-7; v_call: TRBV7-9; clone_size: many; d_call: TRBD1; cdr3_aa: CASSSGTVSYEQYF; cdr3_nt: TGTGCCAGCAGCTCCGGGACAGTTTCCTACGAGCAGTACTTC
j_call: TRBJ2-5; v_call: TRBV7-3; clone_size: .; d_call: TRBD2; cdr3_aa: CASSPTSGVRETQYF; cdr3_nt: TGTGCCAGCAGCCCAACTAGCGGGGTCAGGGAGACCCAGTACTTC
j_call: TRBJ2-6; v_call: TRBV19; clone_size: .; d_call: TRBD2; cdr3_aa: CASSTGSLTSAGANVLTF; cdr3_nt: TGTGCCAGTAGTACTGGGTCCCTGACTAGCGCTGGGGCCAACGTCCTGACTTTC
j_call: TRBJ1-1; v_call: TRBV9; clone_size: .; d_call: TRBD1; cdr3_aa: CASSARQGSDTEAFF; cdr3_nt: TGTGCCAGCAGCGCCCGACAGGGATCGGACACTGAAGCTTTCTTT
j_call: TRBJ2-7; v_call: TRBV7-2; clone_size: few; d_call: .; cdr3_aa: CASSSTGTGYEQYF; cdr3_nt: TGTGCCAGCAGCTCCACAGGCACCGGCTACGAGCAGTACTTC
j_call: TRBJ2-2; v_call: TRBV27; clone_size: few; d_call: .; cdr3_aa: CASSPRVERSESNTGELFF; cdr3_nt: TGTGCCAGCAGTCCCCGGGTTGAACGCTCGGAGTCGAACACCGGGGAGCTGTTTTTT
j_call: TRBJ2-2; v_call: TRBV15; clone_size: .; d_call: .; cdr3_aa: CATSRDLLDIQGLFF; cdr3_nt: TGTGCCACCAGCAGGGACCTTTTGGACATACAAGGGCTGTTTTTT
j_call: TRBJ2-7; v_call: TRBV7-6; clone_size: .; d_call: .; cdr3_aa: CASSLATWQGISYEQYF; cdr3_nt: TGTGCCAGCAGCTTAGCGACGTGGCAGGGGATTTCCTACGAGCAGTACTTC
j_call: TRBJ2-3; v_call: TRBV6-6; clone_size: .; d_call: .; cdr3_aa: CASISPPSGTAPYF; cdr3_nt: TGTGCCAGCATCTCACCTCCCTCCGGGACGGCGCCGTATTTT
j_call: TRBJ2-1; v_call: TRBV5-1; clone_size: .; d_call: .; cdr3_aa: CASSSGFEGGEQFF; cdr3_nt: TGCGCCAGCAGCTCGGGATTCGAGGGCGGTGAGCAGTTCTTC
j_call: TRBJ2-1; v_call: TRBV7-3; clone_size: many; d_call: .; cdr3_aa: CASSSDPNEQFF; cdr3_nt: TGTGCCAGCAGCTCCGACCCAAATGAGCAGTTCTTC
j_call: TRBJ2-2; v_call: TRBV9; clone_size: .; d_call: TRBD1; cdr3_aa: CASSVLDRGPNGELFF; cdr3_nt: TGTGCCAGCAGCGTACTGGACAGGGGGCCTAACGGGGAGCTGTTTTTT
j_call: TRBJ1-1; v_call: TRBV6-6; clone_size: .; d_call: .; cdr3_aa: CASISQRNMNTEAFF; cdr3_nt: TGTGCCAGCATAAGTCAGAGAAACATGAACACTGAAGCTTTCTTT
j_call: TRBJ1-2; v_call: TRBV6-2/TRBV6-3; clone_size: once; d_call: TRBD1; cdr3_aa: CASSFRRGLFGYTF; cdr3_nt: TGTGCCAGCAGTTTTCGCAGGGGGCTTTTTGGCTACACCTTC
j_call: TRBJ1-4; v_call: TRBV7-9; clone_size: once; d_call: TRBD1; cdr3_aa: CASSFDRGRTNEKLFF; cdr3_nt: TGTGCCAGCAGCTTCGACAGGGGTAGGACTAATGAAAAACTGTTTTTT
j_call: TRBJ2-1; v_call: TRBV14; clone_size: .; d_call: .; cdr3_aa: CASSPSPSNEQFF; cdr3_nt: TGTGCCAGCAGTCCATCTCCTAGCAATGAGCAGTTCTTC
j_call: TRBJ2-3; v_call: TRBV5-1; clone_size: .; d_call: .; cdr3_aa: CASSDLPGSKVTDTQYF; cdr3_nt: TGCGCCAGCAGCGACCTTCCAGGGAGTAAAGTCACAGATACGCAGTATTTT
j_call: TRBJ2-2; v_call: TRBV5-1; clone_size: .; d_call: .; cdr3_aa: CASSLDSTGIRDTGELFF; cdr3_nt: TGCGCCAGCAGCTTGGACTCTACAGGGATCAGAGACACCGGGGAGCTGTTTTTT
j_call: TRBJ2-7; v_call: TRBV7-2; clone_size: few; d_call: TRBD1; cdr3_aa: CASGTGAYEQYF; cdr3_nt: TGTGCCAGCGGGACAGGGGCCTACGAGCAGTACTTC
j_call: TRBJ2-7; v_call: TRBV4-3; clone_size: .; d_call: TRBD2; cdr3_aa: CASSQDRGTIYYEQYF; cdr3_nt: TGCGCCAGCAGCCAAGATCGGGGGACTATATATTACGAGCAGTACTTC
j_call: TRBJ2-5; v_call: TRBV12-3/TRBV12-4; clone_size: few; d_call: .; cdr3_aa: CASSFVAGRETQYF; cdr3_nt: TGTGCCAGCAGTTTCGTCGCCGGTAGGGAGACCCAGTACTTC
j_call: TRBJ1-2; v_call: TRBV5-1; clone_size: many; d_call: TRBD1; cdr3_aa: CASSPRAGGYYGYTF; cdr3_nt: TGCGCCAGCAGCCCGAGGGCAGGGGGCTACTATGGCTACACCTTC
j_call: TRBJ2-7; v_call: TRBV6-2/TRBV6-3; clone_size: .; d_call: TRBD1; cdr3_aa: CASRSFRTGHTYEQYF; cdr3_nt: TGTGCCAGCAGATCTTTTCGGACAGGGCATACCTACGAGCAGTACTTC
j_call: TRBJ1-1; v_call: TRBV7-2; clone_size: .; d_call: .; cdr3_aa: CASTLPGPVMNTEAFF; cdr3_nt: TGTGCCAGCACCCTCCCGGGACCTGTTATGAACACTGAAGCTTTCTTT
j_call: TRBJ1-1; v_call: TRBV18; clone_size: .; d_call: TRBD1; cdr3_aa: CASSPPGTGVRAFF; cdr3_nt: TGTGCCAGCTCACCACCCGGGACAGGGGTAAGAGCTTTCTTT
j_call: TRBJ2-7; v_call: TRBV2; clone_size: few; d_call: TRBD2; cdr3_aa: CASTSGGIYEQYF; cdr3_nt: TGTGCCAGCACTAGCGGGGGGATCTACGAGCAGTACTTC
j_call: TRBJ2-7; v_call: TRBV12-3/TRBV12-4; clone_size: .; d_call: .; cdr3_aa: CASCHLRWEQYF; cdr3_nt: TGTGCCAGCTGCCATTTGCGGTGGGAGCAGTACTTC
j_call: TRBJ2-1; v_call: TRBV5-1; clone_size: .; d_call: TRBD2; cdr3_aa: CASSLGTSGGKDEQFF; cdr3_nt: TGCGCCAGCAGCTTGGGGACTAGCGGGGGCAAGGATGAGCAGTTCTTC